The entry below gives a single T cell receptor (beta chain) sequence along with its context. This record comes from a study of technical replicates of blood from several donors. The V and J ends lost 5 bases and 3 bases, in that order; junction bases with no gene match: 4. The CDR3 covers 15 residues. Germline CDR1 and CDR2: SGHTA and FQGNSA. Assay used: immunoSEQ multiplex PCR; TCRdb lists only in-frame clones, some missing. The sample yields some 60,000 clones, around nine tenths seen once. V usage is TRBV7-2 and J usage is TRBJ2-1; 10 bases line up with TRBD1. This sequence originates from a human donor in good health. Some clones in this sample may be carry-over from other donors' samples. Sequencing input: PBMCs. CDR3 nucleotide sequence: TGTGCCAGCAGCGGGGACAGGGGACGCTACAATGAGCAGTTCTTC. This sequence encodes CASSGDRGRYNEQFF.